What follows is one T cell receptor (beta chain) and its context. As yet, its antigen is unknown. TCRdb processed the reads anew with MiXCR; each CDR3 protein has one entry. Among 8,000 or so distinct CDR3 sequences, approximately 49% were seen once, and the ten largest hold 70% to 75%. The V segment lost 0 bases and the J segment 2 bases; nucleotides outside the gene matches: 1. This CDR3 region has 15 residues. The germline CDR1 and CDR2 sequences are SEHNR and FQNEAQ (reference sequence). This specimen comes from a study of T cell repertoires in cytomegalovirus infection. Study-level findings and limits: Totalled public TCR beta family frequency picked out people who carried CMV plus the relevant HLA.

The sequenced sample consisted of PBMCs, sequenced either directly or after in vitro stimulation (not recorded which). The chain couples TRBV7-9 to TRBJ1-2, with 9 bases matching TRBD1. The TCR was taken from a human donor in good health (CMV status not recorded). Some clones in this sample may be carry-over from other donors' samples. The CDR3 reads CASSLAGQGNYGYTF. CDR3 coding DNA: TGTGCCAGCAGCTTAGCGGGACAGGGCAACTATGGCTACACCTTC.